These 31 T cell receptor beta chains were sequenced from one sample in a study of T cell changes during pregnancy in multiple sclerosis. Generated by immunoSEQ multiplex PCR, the TCRdb table keeps only in-frame clones and is missing some. The sample shows roughly 38,000 clones, 90% of them seen only once. The specimen comprised CD8+ T cells from peripheral blood mononuclear cells, sampled in the first trimester of pregnancy. These receptors originate from a female donor with multiple sclerosis, enrolled in a pregnancy study.

The rearrangement links TRBV27 to TRBJ2-2; D possibly corresponds to TRBD1 (6 bases). This CDR3 comprises 16 residues. Trimming stripped 5 bases from V and 4 bases from J, with 17 bases between. Germline CDR1 reads MNHEY; CDR2 reads SMNVEV (reference sequence). The CDR3 loop reads CASSLFDRLSTGELFF. As DNA, the CDR3 is TGTGCCAGCAGTCTCTTTGACAGGTTGAGCACCGGGGAGCTGTTTTTT.

This clone was detected only once. The chain recombines TRBV5-1 with TRBJ2-1; 8 positions agree with TRBD2. The CDR3 consists of 19 residues. V shed 3 bases and J 3 bases; nucleotides not matched to a gene: 17. Looked up from germline, CDR1 is SGHRS and CDR2 is YFSETQ. The CDR3 DNA sequence: TGCGCCAGCAGCTATCACTTTGACGGGAGGGCCAAAGGCTACAATGAGCAGTTCTTC. It translates to CASSYHFDGRAKGYNEQFF.

V is TRBV7-9 and J is TRBJ2-7; D possibly corresponds to TRBD2 (5 bases). Germline V gene lookup returns CDR1 SEHNR and CDR2 FQNEAQ (reference sequence). V lost 1 base and J lost 5, with 18 bases in between. The length of the CDR3 is 16 residues. CDR3 protein: CASSLGGFIRLDEQYF. For the CDR3, the DNA is TGTGCCAGCAGCTTAGGAGGGTTTATACGTCTGGACGAGCAGTACTTC.

The rearrangement uses TRBV30 and TRBJ1-5; TRBD1 might be the D (6 bases). This CDR3 contains 13 residues. Germline V CDR1 and CDR2: GTSNPN, SVGIG (reference sequence). Trimming stripped 5 bases from V and 0 bases from J, with 8 bases between. The CDR3 bases are TGTGCCTGGGGGACACCTAGCAATCAGCCCCAGCATTTT. This codes for CAWGTPSNQPQHF.

The chain recombines TRBV9 with TRBJ1-2; 9 bases are shared with TRBD1. Looked up from germline, CDR1 is SGDLS and CDR2 is YYNGEE. This CDR3 region has 15 residues. V was clipped by 2 bases and J by 0 bases; unmatched bases: 2. The CDR3 DNA is TGTGCCAGCAGCGTCAGGGACAGGGCTAACTATGGCTACACCTTC. This gives the protein CASSVRDRANYGYTF.

This sequence joins TRBV10-3 and TRBJ2-7, with TRBD1 matching over 7 bases. The CDR3 has 14 amino acids. Germline V gene data show CDR1 as ENHRY and CDR2 as SYGVKD. V dropped 2 bases and J dropped 2; count of bases not matched to a gene: 3. The CDR3 DNA reads as TGTGCCATCAGTGAGGGTCAGGGGGCCTACGAGCAGTACTTC. Translated: CAISEGQGAYEQYF.

V is TRBV6-5 and J is TRBJ2-1, with TRBD1 as a possible D gene (5 bases). CDR3 length equals 15 residues. The V end lost 8 bases, the J end lost 0 bases, and 14 bases lay between the germline ends. Looked up from germline, CDR1 is MNHEY and CDR2 is SVGAGI. CDR3 loop: CASGRRGSSYNEQFF. DNA for the CDR3: TGTGCCAGCGGACGAAGGGGTAGCTCCTACAATGAGCAGTTCTTC.

Here the CDR3 reads CASSVDPRQVNEQFF. For the CDR3, the DNA is TGTGCCAGCAGCGTAGACCCTAGACAGGTCAATGAGCAGTTCTTC. The J gene is TRBJ2-1, the V gene TRBV9; maybe TRBD1 (6 bases). Germline V CDR1 and CDR2: SGDLS, YYNGEE. V was clipped by 0 bases and J by 6 bases, with 13 bases between them. CDR3 length equals 15 residues.

The chain couples TRBV14 to TRBJ2-1, with no clear D. This CDR3 region has 15 residues. Germline CDR1 and CDR2: SGHDN and FVKESK. The germline V and J ends were trimmed by 4 bases and 5 bases, with 15 bases remaining between them. For the CDR3, the DNA is TGTGCCAGCAGCCTCACACGGAGCTGGAACAATGAGCAGTTCTTC. It specifies CASSLTRSWNNEQFF.

The V gene is TRBV19, the J gene TRBJ2-6; 8 bases agree with TRBD1. Germline V CDR1 and CDR2: LNHDA, SQIVND (reference sequence). After removal of 11 bases from V and 2 bases from J, the junction contained 11 bases not matched to a gene. The CDR3 totals 16 residues. This CDR3 is CAVQGVSPTGANVLTF. The CDR3, as DNA: TGTGCCGTACAGGGGGTCTCGCCCACTGGGGCCAACGTCCTGACTTTC.

The chain couples TRBV5-6 to TRBJ1-6; 8 nucleotides match TRBD1. The CDR3 totals 15 residues. The germline gives CDR1 SGHDT, CDR2 YYEEEE. J lost 5 bases, V lost 2 bases, and 3 bases had no gene match. The CDR3 DNA reads TGTGCCAGCAGCTTTTCGACAGGGGATAATTCACCCCTCCACTTT. Amino acids: CASSFSTGDNSPLHF.

The rearrangement uses TRBV19 and TRBJ1-5; D may be TRBD1 (5 bases). The CDR3 is 15 amino acids. Trimming removed 8 bases from V and 0 bases from J, with 14 bases in between. Looked up from germline, CDR1 is LNHDA and CDR2 is SQIVND (reference sequence). The CDR3 DNA reads TGTGCCAGTGCGGCCAGGGAGGATAGCAATCAGCCCCAGCATTTT. Encoded protein: CASAAREDSNQPQHF.

The genes are TRBV5-4 and TRBJ2-1; a weak D match, TRBD2 (6 bases). The V end was cut by 0 bases, the J end by 6 bases, with 13 bases between. Germline values: CDR1 SGHNT, CDR2 YYREEE (reference sequence). The CDR3 loop spans 15 amino acids. The CDR3 DNA is TGTGCCAGCAGCTTGGCCGGGACTCCCCTCAATGAGCAGTTCTTC. Translating it yields CASSLAGTPLNEQFF.

The chain combines TRBV4-1 with TRBJ1-2; TRBD1 is a possible D gene (5 bases). V lost 0 bases to trimming and J lost 4 bases, with 15 bases between them. CDR1 is MGHRA and CDR2 is YSYEKL in the germline V gene. The CDR3 loop spans 16 amino acids. For the CDR3, the DNA is TGCGCCAGCAGCCAAGATTTTCCACGGACAACCTATGGCTACACCTTC. Translating it yields CASSQDFPRTTYGYTF.

The V call is TRBV30, the J call TRBJ2-7; 7 bases match TRBD2. With 2 bases clipped from V and 0 bases from J, the junction kept 7 bases outside the gene matches. The CDR3 loop spans 15 amino acids. Germline loops: CDR1 GTSNPN, CDR2 SVGIG (reference sequence). CDR3 nucleotides: TGTGCCTGGAGTACCTGGGAGGGTAGCTCCTACGAGCAGTACTTC. It encodes CAWSTWEGSSYEQYF.

V gene TRBV30 combines with J gene TRBJ1-2, with D tentatively TRBD1 (5 bases). Looked up from germline, CDR1 is GTSNPN and CDR2 is SVGIG (reference sequence). V was pared by 1 base and J by 2 bases, with 8 bases between. The CDR3 runs 13 residues. Here the CDR3 DNA reads TGTGCCTGGAGTGGGGAGGGGAACTATGGCTACACCTTC. Amino acid sequence: CAWSGEGNYGYTF.

The CDR3 DNA follows: TGTGCCAGCACCCAACGGGGGGAGTGGGCCTACGAGCAGTACTTC. It specifies CASTQRGEWAYEQYF. V is TRBV6-5 and J is TRBJ2-7; the match to TRBD2 covers 7 bases. The CDR3 totals 15 residues. The germline gives CDR1 MNHEY, CDR2 SVGAGI. The ends lost 7 bases at V and 2 bases at J; junction bases unmatched: 11.

The rearrangement uses TRBV9 and TRBJ2-2; D is undetermined. The germline V gene has CDR1 SGDLS and CDR2 YYNGEE. With 5 bases removed from V and 3 bases from J, the gap between germline ends came to 11 bases. The CDR3 covers 14 residues. The CDR3 sequence: CASRGLSDTGELFF. The CDR3 nucleotides read TGTGCCAGCAGGGGCTTATCGGACACCGGGGAGCTGTTTTTT.

The chain has TRBV27 and TRBJ1-2; D is uncertain. V shed 5 bases and J shed 6 bases, with 13 bases lying between them. The CDR3 runs 13 residues. CDR1 and CDR2 (germline): MNHEY, SMNVEV (reference sequence). CDR3: CASSSWGVDGYTF. CDR3 sequence (DNA): TGTGCCAGCAGTAGCTGGGGAGTGGATGGCTACACCTTC.

The V call is TRBV7-9, the J call TRBJ1-2; 7 bases align to TRBD1. The ends lost 0 bases at V and 4 bases at J; junction bases unmatched: 2. The CDR3 consists of 14 residues. Germline V lookup: CDR1 SEHNR, CDR2 FQNEAQ (reference sequence). The CDR3 bases are TGTGCCAGCAGCTTAGCGACAGGGCCCTATGGCTACACCTTC. As protein: CASSLATGPYGYTF.

The V call is TRBV10-3, the J call TRBJ2-7; D call uncertain. V was shortened by 2 bases and J by 0 bases, with 14 bases between the two germline ends. The CDR3 has 16 amino acids. Germline-derived CDR1 and CDR2 are ENHRY and SYGVKD. Here the CDR3 reads CAISEPERRSSYEQYF. Written as DNA, the CDR3 is TGTGCCATCAGTGAGCCCGAACGACGGAGCTCCTACGAGCAGTACTTC.

This chain uses TRBV13 with TRBJ2-1; TRBD2 matches at 9 bases. CDR3 length: 18 residues. After removal of 3 bases from V and 7 bases from J, the junction contained 16 bases not matched to a gene. Germline CDR1 reads PRHDT; CDR2 reads FYEKMQ (reference sequence). The DNA for the CDR3 is TGTGCCAGCAGCTTTGGGCAGGGTTTAGCGGGAGAAGGAAATGAGCAGTTCTTC. This translates into CASSFGQGLAGEGNEQFF.

The CDR3 loop reads CASSYPGSTQYF. Written as DNA, the CDR3 is TGTGCCAGCAGTTACCCCGGGAGCACCCAGTACTTC. The chain uses TRBV6-5 and TRBJ2-5; tentatively, D is TRBD2 (6 bases). This CDR3 region has 12 residues. Germline assignment: CDR1 MNHEY and CDR2 SVGAGI. With 2 bases removed from V and 8 bases from J, the gap between germline ends came to 9 bases.

J is TRBJ1-3 and V is TRBV7-9; TRBD1 matches 7 bases. V lost 1 base, J lost 9 bases, and 6 bases stayed unmatched. This CDR3 is built from 14 residues. Per the germline V gene, CDR1 is SEHNR and CDR2 is FQNEAQ (reference sequence). CDR3 DNA sequence: TGTGCCAGCAGCTTAGGACAGGGTCGGAGCACCATATATTTT. Its protein is CASSLGQGRSTIYF.

This chain connects TRBV5-1 to TRBJ2-1; no reliable D call. V lost 0 bases and J 5 bases, leaving 12 bases between the germline ends. CDR3 length equals 15 residues. From germline, CDR1 is SGHRS and CDR2 YFSETQ. CDR3: CASSLGNGFDNEQFF. The CDR3 DNA is TGCGCCAGCAGCTTGGGTAACGGGTTCGACAATGAGCAGTTCTTC.

The chain recombines TRBV9 with TRBJ2-7; D not resolved. The germline V gene has CDR1 SGDLS and CDR2 YYNGEE. V was cut by 1 base and J by 1 base, with 6 bases left in between. The CDR3 loop spans 13 amino acids. The CDR3 DNA reads TGTGCCAGCAGCGTAACACCTTCCTACGAGCAGTACTTC. Translating gives CASSVTPSYEQYF.

The chain recombines TRBV6-6 with TRBJ2-1; D may be TRBD1 (6 bases). Between the trimmed V and J ends, which lost 0 bases and 7 bases, there was a span of 10 bases. CDR1 MNHNY and CDR2 SVGAGI come from the germline V gene (reference sequence). The CDR3 consists of 14 residues. As DNA, the CDR3 is TGTGCCAGCAGTTACTCGCCAGGGGATAATGAGCAGTTCTTC. This encodes CASSYSPGDNEQFF.

The chain links TRBV5-1 to TRBJ1-5; a weak D match, TRBD1 (5 bases). V was clipped by 2 bases and J by 5 bases, with 14 bases between them. This CDR3 comprises 15 residues. Germline assignment: CDR1 SGHRS and CDR2 YFSETQ. CDR3 nucleotides: TGCGCCAGCAGCTTTGGCTTCAGGGCTGATCAGCCCCAGCATTTT. Translating gives CASSFGFRADQPQHF.

The CDR3, as DNA: TGTGCCAGCAGTTTAGAGTTTATGCCAAGCGCCTACGAGCAGTACTTC. This encodes CASSLEFMPSAYEQYF. The chain has TRBV27 and TRBJ2-7, with D unclear. Per germline, CDR1 MNHEY and CDR2 SMNVEV (reference sequence). Deletions cut 2 bases from V and 2 bases from J, with 16 bases between. The CDR3 runs to 16 residues.

This chain joins TRBV30 and TRBJ2-1; the D is unclear. Germline loops: CDR1 GTSNPN, CDR2 SVGIG (reference sequence). Deletions cut 2 bases from V and 5 bases from J, with 7 bases between. This CDR3 has 12 residues. CDR3 sequence (DNA): TGTGCCTGGAGTCTCCTCCACAATGAGCAGTTCTTC. Translating gives CAWSLLHNEQFF.

The rearrangement links TRBV5-8 to TRBJ1-2; the D is unclear. Trimming took off 2 bases at V and 3 bases at J, with 11 bases between the two ends. CDR1 is SGHTS and CDR2 is YDEGEE in the germline V gene. The CDR3 sequence is 14 residues long. The CDR3 is CASSFQVQHYGYTF. DNA of the CDR3: TGTGCCAGCAGCTTTCAGGTACAGCACTATGGCTACACCTTC.